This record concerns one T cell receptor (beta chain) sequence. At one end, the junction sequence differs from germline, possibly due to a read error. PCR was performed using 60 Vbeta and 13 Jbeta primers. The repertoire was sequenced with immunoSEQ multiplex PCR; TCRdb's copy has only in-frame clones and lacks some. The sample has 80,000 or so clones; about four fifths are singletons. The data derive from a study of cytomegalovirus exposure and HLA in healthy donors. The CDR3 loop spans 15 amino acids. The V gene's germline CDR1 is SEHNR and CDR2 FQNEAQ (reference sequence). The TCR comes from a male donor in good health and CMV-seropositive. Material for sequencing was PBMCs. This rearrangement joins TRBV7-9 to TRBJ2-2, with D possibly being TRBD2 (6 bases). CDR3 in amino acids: CSSSPDYRNTGELFF. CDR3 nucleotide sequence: TGTTCCAGCAGCCCGGACTACCGAAACACCGGGGAGCTGTTTTTT.